The entry that follows covers one TCR beta chain sequence. The repertoire was sequenced with immunoSEQ multiplex PCR; TCRdb's copy has only in-frame clones and lacks some. This table has over 45,000 clones, approximately 83% appearing once. This sample is part of a study of T cell responses to AZD1222 COVID-19 vaccine. The CDR3 spans 14 residues. V was cut by 5 bases and J by 4 bases, with 11 bases left in between. Germline V gives CDR1 KGHDR, CDR2 SFDVKD. Material: peripheral blood, obtained on day 0 of AZD1222 vaccination. This sequence originates from an adult in good health. This chain uses TRBV24-1 with TRBJ1-5; no clear D. CDR3 amino acids: CATSGHGENQPQHF. In DNA form, the CDR3 reads TGTGCCACCAGTGGGCATGGGGAGAATCAGCCCCAGCATTTT.